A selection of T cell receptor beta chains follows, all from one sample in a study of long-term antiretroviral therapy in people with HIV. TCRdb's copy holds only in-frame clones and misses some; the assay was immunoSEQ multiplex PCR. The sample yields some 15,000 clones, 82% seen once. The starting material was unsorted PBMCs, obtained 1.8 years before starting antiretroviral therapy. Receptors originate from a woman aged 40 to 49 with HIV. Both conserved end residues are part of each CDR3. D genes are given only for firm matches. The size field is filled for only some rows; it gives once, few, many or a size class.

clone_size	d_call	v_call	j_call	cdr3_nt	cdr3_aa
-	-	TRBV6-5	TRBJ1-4	TGTGCCAGCATGGGGGACATTGATGAAAAACTGTTTTTT	CASMGDIDEKLFF
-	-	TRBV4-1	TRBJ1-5	TGCGCCAGCAGCCAAGGGCAGGGTAAGAATGACAATCAGCCCCAGCATTTT	CASSQGQGKNDNQPQHF
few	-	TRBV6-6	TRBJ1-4	TGTGCCAGCAGTTACGGCCAGGGGCTAGGTCATGAAAAACTGTTTTTT	CASSYGQGLGHEKLFF
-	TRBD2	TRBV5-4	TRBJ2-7	TGTGCCAGCAGCTGGTCTAGCGGGGCTTACTACGAGCAGTACTTC	CASSWSSGAYYEQYF
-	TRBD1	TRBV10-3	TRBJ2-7	TGTGCCATCAGTGGAACCGGGACAGCAACCTACGAGCAGTACTTC	CAISGTGTATYEQYF
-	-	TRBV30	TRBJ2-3	TGTGCCTGGAGCCCAACCGGGACAGATACGCAGTATTTT	CAWSPTGTDTQYF
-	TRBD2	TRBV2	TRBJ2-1	TGTGCCAGCAGTAGGGAGAGACTAGCGGCCTACAATGAGCAGTTCTTC	CASSRERLAAYNEQFF
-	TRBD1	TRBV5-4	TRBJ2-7	TGTGCCAGCAGCTTGGGGATGACAGGGGGGGCTGGAGAGCAGTACTTC	CASSLGMTGGAGEQYF
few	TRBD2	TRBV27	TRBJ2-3	TGTGCCAGCAGTTTCTGGCCTAGCGGGAGCACAGATACGCAGTATTTT	CASSFWPSGSTDTQYF
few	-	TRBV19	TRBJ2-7	TGTGCCAGTAGTAAGGAACAGGGATACGAGCAGTACTTC	CASSKEQGYEQYF
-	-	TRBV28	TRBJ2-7	TGTGCCAGCAGTTCCCCAGCTGTCAGCTCCTACGAGCAGTACTTC	CASSSPAVSSYEQYF
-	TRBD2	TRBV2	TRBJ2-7	TGTGCCAGCACCCCTGGACTAGCGGACTACGAGCAGTACTTC	CASTPGLADYEQYF
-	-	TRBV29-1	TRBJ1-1	TGCAGCCTTAATCTAGGGGCGTCGAAAGCTTTCTTT	CSLNLGASKAFF
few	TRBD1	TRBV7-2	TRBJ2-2	TGTGCCAGCAGCTCCGGACAGGGAGGCACCGGGGAGCTGTTTTTT	CASSSGQGGTGELFF
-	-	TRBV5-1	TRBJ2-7	TGCGCCAGCAGCGTGACCACCGACTCCTACGAGCAGTACTTC	CASSVTTDSYEQYF
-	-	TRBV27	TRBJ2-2	TGTGCCAGCAGTTTCGGGGTGAACACCGGGGAGCTGTTTTTT	CASSFGVNTGELFF
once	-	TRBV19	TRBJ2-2	TGTGCCAGTAGTATAGGTGGGAGGCGGGCCGGGGAGCTGTTTTTT	CASSIGGRRAGELFF
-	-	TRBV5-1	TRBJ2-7	TGCGCCAGCAGCTTCGGGCCCGACAAAGGGTACGAGCAGTACTTC	CASSFGPDKGYEQYF
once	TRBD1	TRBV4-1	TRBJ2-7	TGCGCCAGCAGCCGAGATCGGACAGGCTCCTACGAGCAGTACTTC	CASSRDRTGSYEQYF
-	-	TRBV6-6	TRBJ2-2	TGTGCCAGCAGTTTGGCGGGGGAGCTGTTTTTT	CASSLAGELFF
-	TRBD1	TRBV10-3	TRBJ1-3	TGTGCCATCAGGGGACAGGGGTCCTCTGGAAACACCATATATTTT	CAIRGQGSSGNTIYF
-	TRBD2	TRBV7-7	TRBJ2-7	TGTGCCAGCAGCTTAGGCGGGGGGGGCATGTACGAGCAGTACTTC	CASSLGGGGMYEQYF
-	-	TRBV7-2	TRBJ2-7	TGTGCCAGCAGCTTAGAGGTTTACGGTGCCTACGAGCAGTACTTC	CASSLEVYGAYEQYF
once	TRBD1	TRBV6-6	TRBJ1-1	TGTGCCAGCAGACTTCGACAGGGTTGGGCTTTCTTT	CASRLRQGWAFF
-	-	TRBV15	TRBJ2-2	TGTGCCACCCAAAGCACCTCGAACACCGGGGAGCTGTTTTTT	CATQSTSNTGELFF
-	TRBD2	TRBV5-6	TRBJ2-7	TGTGCCAGCAGCTTGGATGGCGGGAGCACCTACGAGCAGTACTTC	CASSLDGGSTYEQYF
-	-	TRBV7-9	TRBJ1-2	TGTGCCAGCCAGCCGGGCGTCTATGGCTACACCTTC	CASQPGVYGYTF
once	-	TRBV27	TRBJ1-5	TGTGCCAGTCCTTGGGGGGGCTGCAATCAGCCCCAGCATTTT	CASPWGGCNQPQHF
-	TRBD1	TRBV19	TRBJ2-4	TGTGCCAGTAGATTAGGACAGGGGATTGGCAAAAACATTCAGTACTTC	CASRLGQGIGKNIQYF
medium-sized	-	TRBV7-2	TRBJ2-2	TGTGCCAGCAGGGGAAGGGACAAGAACACCGGGGAGCTGTTTTTT	CASRGRDKNTGELFF
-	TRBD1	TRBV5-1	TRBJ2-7	TGCGCCAGCAGCTCCGGACAGGTCTCCCCCTCCGACGAGCAGTACTTC	CASSSGQVSPSDEQYF
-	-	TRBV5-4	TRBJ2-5	TGTGCCAGCAGCTTGGTGGGTCAAGAGACCCAGTACTTC	CASSLVGQETQYF
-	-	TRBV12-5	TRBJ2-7	TGTGCTAGTGGTCCCACGCCCGTGGGGGCCGAGCAGTACTTC	CASGPTPVGAEQYF
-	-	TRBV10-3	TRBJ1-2	TGTGCCATCAGTGGGGCAGGGCTGGGCTACACCTTC	CAISGAGLGYTF
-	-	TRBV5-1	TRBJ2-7	TGCGCCAGCAGCCCGACCGCCGTAGACTCCTACGAGCAGTACTTC	CASSPTAVDSYEQYF
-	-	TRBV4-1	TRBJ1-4	TGCGCCAGCAGCCCCCGGACCAATGAAAAACTGTTTTTT	CASSPRTNEKLFF
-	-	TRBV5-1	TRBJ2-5	TGCGCCAGCAGCTTGGTGGCTACCCAAGAGACCCAGTACTTC	CASSLVATQETQYF
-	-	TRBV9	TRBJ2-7	TGTGCCAGCAGCCCATCCCATAAGACAGCTCCTTACGAGCAGTACTTC	CASSPSHKTAPYEQYF
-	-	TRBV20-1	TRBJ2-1	TGCAGTGCTAGAGTTAGCAATGAGCAGTTCTTC	CSARVSNEQFF
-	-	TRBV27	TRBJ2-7	TGTGCCAGCAGTTCTGGGCCCCATTACGAGCAGTACTTC	CASSSGPHYEQYF
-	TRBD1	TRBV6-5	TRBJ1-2	TGTGCCAGCAGAAGGTCGACAGGGAGCTATGGCTACACCTTC	CASRRSTGSYGYTF
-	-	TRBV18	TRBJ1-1	TGTGCCAGCTCGCGTGGGACCACTGAAGCTTTCTTT	CASSRGTTEAFF
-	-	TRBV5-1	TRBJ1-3	TGCGCCAGCAGCGAAGGTGGAACCTCTGGAAACACCATATATTTT	CASSEGGTSGNTIYF
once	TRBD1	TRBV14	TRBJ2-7	TGTGCCAGCAGCCAATTTACGGGACAGGGCATGTACGAGCAGTACTTC	CASSQFTGQGMYEQYF
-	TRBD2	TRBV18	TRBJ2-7	TGTGCCAGCTCGTATATGGGGACTAGCGGGGGATACGAGCAGTACTTC	CASSYMGTSGGYEQYF
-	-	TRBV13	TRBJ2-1	TGTGCCAGCAGCCGCTCAAATGAGCAGTTCTTC	CASSRSNEQFF
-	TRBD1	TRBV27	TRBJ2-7	TGTGCCAGCAGACTAAAAGACAGGGGCTCCTACGAGCAGTACTTC	CASRLKDRGSYEQYF